This T cell receptor (beta chain) was recorded in a study of shared clonotypes between healthy human individuals. Study results and limitations: For naive CD4 cells, 4% to 6% of clonotypes were shared across a handful of donors. Only blood samples were collected, and tissue repertoires likely differ.

This clone was detected many times. Its antigen is still unknown. Looked up from germline, CDR1 is SGHTA and CDR2 is FQGNSA. This CDR3 has 14 residues. The V end lost 5 bases, the J end lost 2 bases, and 10 bases lay between the germline ends. Produced via immunoSEQ multiplex PCR; TCRdb's table is partial and in-frame only. This sample yields roughly 700,000 clones, of which around 90% are seen a single time; about a third belongs to the top ten. This TCR derives from a man aged 18 to 29 in good health. Some clones in this sample may be carry-over from other donors' samples. V and J are TRBV7-2 and TRBJ2-1; D possibly corresponds to TRBD1 (7 bases). Source material: memory CD8+ T cells from PBMCs. Subset reported: CD45RO+ cells pooled with CCR7-negative TemRA cells. CDR3 DNA sequence: TGTGCCAGCAGCCAGGGGGGAACCTACAATGAGCAGTTCTTC. This sequence encodes CASSQGGTYNEQFF.